Presented here are 18 T cell receptor beta chains from one specimen sequenced in a study of T cells after yellow fever vaccination. Using its own MiXCR run on the 5' RACE reads, TCRdb lists one record per CDR3 protein. Here the sample spans 450,000 to 650,000 distinct CDR3 sequences, 20% to 25% being singletons. The specimen was PBMCs, collected roughly 20 days after the first yellow fever vaccination. These receptors originate from a man between 18 and 35 years old who received the YFV17D yellow fever vaccine.

There are a few counts of this clonotype. This chain links TRBV7-9 with TRBJ2-5; either TRBD1 or TRBD2 may supply D (6 bases each). V was cut by 5 bases and J by 3 bases, with 19 bases left in between. Germline V gene data show CDR1 as SEHNR and CDR2 as FQNEAQ (reference sequence). CDR3 length: 16 amino acids. This CDR3 reads CASSPLSRRGKETQYF. The CDR3 nucleotides read TGTGCCAGCAGCCCCCTCTCCAGGAGGGGGAAAGAGACCCAGTACTTC.

The sample holds a few counts of this clonotype. This chain connects TRBV28 to TRBJ2-5, with TRBD2 as a possible D gene (6 bases). This CDR3 comprises 13 residues. V was pared by 7 bases and J by 4 bases, with 13 bases between. Germline assignment: CDR1 MDHEN and CDR2 SYDVKM. CDR3 sequence: CASTGGGRETQYF. CDR3 nucleotide sequence: TGTGCCAGCACCGGGGGTGGACGAGAGACCCAGTACTTC.

This clonotype turned up a few times. The J gene is TRBJ2-1, the V gene TRBV11-3; TRBD1 matches at 7 bases. V was pared by 5 bases and J by 6 bases, with 10 bases of the junction left unmatched. This CDR3 is 15 amino acids long. CDR1 is SGHNT and CDR2 is YENEEA in the germline V gene. The CDR3 DNA sequence: TGTGCCAGCAGCCCAAGGACAGGTTTTATCAATGAGCAGTTCTTC. This translates into CASSPRTGFINEQFF.

V and J are TRBV2 and TRBJ2-2; TRBD2 matches 10 bases. Trimming at V came to 4 bases and at J to 6 bases, leaving 2 bases not matched to a gene. The CDR3 loop spans 14 amino acids. Germline V gives CDR1 SNHLY, CDR2 FYNNEI. For the CDR3, the DNA is TGTGCCAGCAGTGGTAGCGGGGGGCCCGGGGAGCTGTTTTTT. This gives the protein CASSGSGGPGELFF. The whole variable domain, filled in from reference TRBV2 and TRBJ2-2, reads EPEVTQTPSHQVTQMGQEVILRCVPISNHLYFYWYRQILGQKVEFLVSFYNNEISEKSEIFDDQFSVERPDGSNFTLKIRSTKLEDSAMYFCASSGSGGPGELFFGEGSRLTVL.

The V and J genes are TRBV29-1 and TRBJ1-1, with D possibly matching TRBD1 (5 bases). Deletions cut 7 bases from V and 7 bases from J, with 13 bases between. The CDR3 runs to 11 residues. The germline V gene encodes CDR1 SQVTM and CDR2 ANQGSEA. In DNA form, the CDR3 reads TGCAGCGCCTGGTGGGGCAGTGAAGCTTTCTTT. Its protein product is CSAWWGSEAFF. Full variable domain (remainder filled in from reference TRBV29-1 and TRBJ1-1): SAVISQKPSRDICQRGTSLTIQCQVDSQVTMMFWYRQQPGQSLTLIATANQGSEATYESGFVIDKFPISRPNLTFSTLTVSNMSPEDSSIYLCSAWWGSEAFFGQGTRLTVV.

The V and J genes are TRBV20-1 and TRBJ2-5; D is unresolved. Germline CDR1 DFQATT, CDR2 SNEGSKA (reference sequence). Between the trimmed V and J ends, which lost 0 bases and 4 bases, there was a span of 15 bases. The CDR3 is made up of 15 amino acids. CDR3 nucleotides: TGCAGTGCTAGAGATGGTGACGGTAGGAGAGAGACCCAGTACTTC. This codes for CSARDGDGRRETQYF.

This clonotype has more than one count but fewer than ten. This rearrangement joins TRBV9 to TRBJ2-2; D ambiguous. The CDR3 is 12 amino acids. Germline V CDR1 and CDR2: SGDLS, YYNGEE. V gave up 3 bases and J gave up 6 bases, with 6 bases separating them. The CDR3: CASSGGSGELFF. The CDR3 DNA reads TGTGCCAGCAGCGGGGGATCCGGGGAGCTGTTTTTT.

This clonotype was observed once. This may arise from a read error, as a much more abundant clone is one base away. This chain links TRBV20-1 with TRBJ2-5, with D uncertain. The germline CDR1 and CDR2 sequences are DFQATT and SNEGSKA (reference sequence). Between the trimmed V and J ends, which lost 3 bases and 5 bases, there was a span of 13 bases. The CDR3 is 13 amino acids. CDR3 in amino acids: CSARQYVGETQYF. Written as DNA, the CDR3 is TGCAGTGCTAGGCAGTATGTCGGCGAGACCCAGTACTTC.

The chain recombines TRBV7-9 with TRBJ2-5; 7 nucleotides agree with TRBD2. This CDR3 is built from 15 residues. Germline V gene sequence: CDR1 SEHNR, CDR2 FQNEAQ (reference sequence). The ends lost 5 bases at V and 2 bases at J; junction bases unmatched: 8. CDR3 region: CASSPAGGLQETQYF. The CDR3 nucleotides read TGTGCCAGCAGCCCGGCCGGGGGGTTGCAAGAGACCCAGTACTTC.

The chain employs TRBV5-1 and TRBJ2-5, with 10 bases that match TRBD1. CDR3 length: 17 residues. After removal of 4 bases from V and 5 bases from J, the junction contained 14 bases not matched to a gene. Germline CDR1 SGHRS, CDR2 YFSETQ. The CDR3 bases are TGCGCCAGCAGCGTGACGGGACAGGGGATCCAATACGAGACCCAGTACTTC. It is translated as CASSVTGQGIQYETQYF.

This chain uses TRBV7-9 with TRBJ1-4, with 9 bases fitting TRBD1. The CDR3 extends over 16 amino acids. The germline V gene encodes CDR1 SEHNR and CDR2 FQNEAQ (reference sequence). Unmatched junction bases numbered 5, after V lost 5 bases and J lost 1 base. CDR3 sequence (DNA): TGTGCCAGCAGCCTCGGACAGGGGATAACTAATGAAAAACTGTTTTTT. It translates to CASSLGQGITNEKLFF.

This clonotype was seen more than once but under ten times. The V call is TRBV6-5, the J call TRBJ2-1; tentatively, D is TRBD1 (5 bases). Per the germline V gene, CDR1 is MNHEY and CDR2 is SVGAGI. The CDR3 sequence is 16 residues long. V was cut by 5 bases and J by 7 bases, with 21 bases left in between. CDR3 DNA: TGTGCCAGCAGTACCCCGGGCCTTCAGGGAAAAAATGAGCAGTTCTTC. Translating it yields CASSTPGLQGKNEQFF.

This clonotype turned up a few times. The gene calls are TRBV29-1 and TRBJ1-3; TRBD1 matches at 9 bases. The trim removed 8 bases at V and 8 bases at J, leaving 10 bases unmatched. The CDR3 runs 13 residues. The germline CDR1 and CDR2 sequences are SQVTM and ANQGSEA. The CDR3 reads CSISRDREDTIYF. DNA of the CDR3: TGCAGCATATCCCGGGACAGGGAGGACACCATATATTTT.

This clonotype has more than one count but fewer than ten. The gene calls are TRBV29-1 and TRBJ1-1, with D possibly matching TRBD1 (5 bases). The CDR3 totals 13 residues. Germline V gives CDR1 SQVTM, CDR2 ANQGSEA. The ends were cut back, 5 bases at V and 0 bases at J, with 10 bases in the middle. The CDR3: CSVLWGMNTEAFF. In DNA form, the CDR3 reads TGCAGCGTTTTGTGGGGCATGAACACTGAAGCTTTCTTT.

The V call is TRBV5-6, the J call TRBJ2-7, with TRBD1 identical over 9 bases. V lost 6 bases to trimming and J lost 3 bases; unmatched junction nucleotides: 10. Germline lookup yields CDR1 SGHDT and CDR2 YYEEEE. This CDR3 has 15 amino acids. CDR3 in DNA: TGTGCCAGCACCTCCGACAGGGGGTCGGGCTACGAGCAGTACGTC. Encoded protein: CASTSDRGSGYEQYV.

The rearrangement joins TRBV5-1 to TRBJ2-7; 7 nucleotides align to TRBD1. Germline trimming cut 2 bases from V and 5 bases from J; bases unmatched to any gene: 4. CDR1 and CDR2 from the germline V gene are SGHRS and YFSETQ. The CDR3 runs 13 residues. The CDR3: CASSLEGGHEQYV. CDR3 DNA sequence: TGCGCCAGCAGCTTAGAAGGGGGCCACGAGCAGTACGTC.

V is TRBV20-1 and J is TRBJ2-3; TRBD2 agrees at 7 bases. The ends lost 3 bases at V and 3 bases at J; junction bases unmatched: 6. There are 14 residues in the CDR3. Germline CDR1 DFQATT, CDR2 SNEGSKA (reference sequence). CDR3 bases: TGCAGTGCTAGCCAGGGACTATGGACAGATACGCAGTATTTT. It translates to CSASQGLWTDTQYF.

A few counts support this clonotype. This chain links TRBV6-5 with TRBJ1-5, with D possibly TRBD1 on 6 matching bases. Germline V CDR1 and CDR2: MNHEY, SVGAGI. Trimming stripped 1 base from V and 7 bases from J, with 8 bases between. There are 13 residues in the CDR3. Here the CDR3 reads CASSYYGGQPQHF. The CDR3 coding sequence is TGTGCCAGCAGTTACTATGGGGGCCAGCCCCAGCATTTT.